The next 26 T cell receptor beta chains were all read from a single sample in a study of blood T cell repertoires in COVID-19. Clones were sequenced by immunoSEQ multiplex PCR, and TCRdb holds only the in-frame ones, with some missing. Altogether 25,000 to 35,000 clones are present, over 75% being singletons, with the ten largest covering around 15%. Sequenced: peripheral blood. These receptors all come from a man between 65 and 85 years old with active COVID-19.

This clone was seen once. Compared with germline, one end of the junction differs, possibly owing to a read error. Distinct nucleotide sequences in the sample also encode this CDR3. The chain has TRBV7-8 and TRBJ2-6, with 12 positions matching TRBD2. Germline assignment: CDR1 SGHVS and CDR2 FQNEAQ. CDR3 size: 20 residues. In DNA form, the CDR3 reads TGTGCCAGCAGCTTAGAATCGTCTAGCGGGGGGGCCGTAGGGGCCAACGTCTTGACTTTC. It is translated as CASSLESSSGGAVGANVLTF.

The chain combines TRBV7-2 with TRBJ1-5; no clear D. Trimming shortened V by 3 bases and J by 2 bases, and 11 bases separated the two germline ends. The CDR3 is made up of 15 amino acids. The germline CDR1 and CDR2 sequences are SGHTA and FQGNSA. The CDR3 sequence is CASSFDGEGNQPQHF. The CDR3 DNA reads TGTGCCAGCAGCTTCGACGGAGAGGGCAATCAGCCCCAGCATTTT.

The J gene is TRBJ1-3, the V gene TRBV29-1; TRBD1 might be the D (6 bases). Between the trimmed V and J ends, which lost 7 bases and 5 bases, there was a span of 12 bases. The CDR3 loop spans 12 amino acids. The germline V gene has CDR1 SQVTM and CDR2 ANQGSEA. CDR3 bases: TGCAGCGCCGAGAGGGGGAGAAACACCATATATTTT. This sequence encodes CSAERGRNTIYF.

This clone was seen only a few times. The V gene is TRBV7-3, the J gene TRBJ2-7; D gene unclear. The germline CDR1 and CDR2 sequences are SGHTA and FQGTGA. The CDR3 is 12 amino acids. Deletions cut 5 bases from V and 9 bases from J, with 14 bases between. Here the CDR3 DNA reads TGTGCCAGCAGCGCCCCCGGTGGTTCGCAGTACTTC. It codes for CASSAPGGSQYF.

This clone was picked up one time. The chain joins TRBV6-5 to TRBJ2-3; D unclear. This CDR3 spans 14 amino acids. Looked up from germline, CDR1 is MNHEY and CDR2 is SVGAGI. Deletions cut 2 bases from V and 2 bases from J, with 8 bases between. This CDR3 is CASSYRQDTDTQYF. In DNA, the CDR3 is TGTGCCAGCAGTTACAGGCAGGACACAGATACGCAGTATTTT.

This clone was counted between two and nine times. This rearrangement joins TRBV7-2 to TRBJ1-2, with TRBD1 identical over 7 bases. CDR1 and CDR2 from the germline V gene are SGHTA and FQGNSA. This CDR3 comprises 12 residues. V trimming: 7 bases; J trimming: 4 bases; junction bases outside the gene matches: 3. Here the CDR3 reads CASKGAGYGYTF. For the CDR3, the DNA is TGTGCCAGCAAGGGGGCGGGCTATGGCTACACCTTC.

The chain links TRBV28 to TRBJ1-4; 8 bases map to TRBD1. Germline V gives CDR1 MDHEN, CDR2 SYDVKM. The CDR3 extends over 15 amino acids. The V gene end was trimmed by 4 bases and the J gene end by 6 bases; junction bases not matched to a gene: 7. CDR3 sequence (DNA): TGTGCCAGCAGTTCGAACAGGGGGGTGGATGAAAAACTGTTTTTT. Translation gives CASSSNRGVDEKLFF.

The chain joins TRBV11-2 to TRBJ2-1; TRBD2 agrees at 9 bases. Germline lookup yields CDR1 SGHAT and CDR2 FQNNGV. The junction had 10 bases not matched to a gene; V was cut back by 3 bases and J by 7 bases. The length of the CDR3 is 16 residues. The CDR3 region is CASSLSGGGARNEQFF. As DNA, the CDR3 is TGTGCCAGCAGCTTGTCGGGCGGGGGGGCCAGGAATGAGCAGTTCTTC.

This clone appeared a few times. The chain is built from TRBV20-1 and TRBJ1-5; possibly TRBD1 for D (6 bases). The CDR3 runs 16 residues. The germline CDR1 and CDR2 sequences are DFQATT and SNEGSKA (reference sequence). V lost 3 bases to trimming and J lost 0 bases, with 15 bases between them. The CDR3 DNA sequence: TGCAGTGCTAGTCCCCCAGGGGATTATAGCAATCAGCCCCAGCATTTT. It specifies CSASPPGDYSNQPQHF.

This chain connects TRBV2 to TRBJ1-4, with 7 bases identical to TRBD1. CDR3 length equals 16 residues. V gave up 7 bases and J gave up 6 bases; unmatched junction bases: 14. Germline CDR1 is SNHLY and CDR2 is FYNNEI. The CDR3 nucleotides are TGTGCCAGCATAAGGGGGCCAGGGGATTCTCATGAAAAACTGTTTTTT. Protein product: CASIRGPGDSHEKLFF.

This chain connects TRBV13 to TRBJ2-7, with a weak D call TRBD1 (6 bases). The V gene lost 5 bases and the J gene lost 6 bases, with 11 bases spanning the gap. CDR1 and CDR2 from the germline V gene are PRHDT and FYEKMQ (reference sequence). The CDR3 runs to 12 residues. In DNA, the CDR3 is TGTGCCAGCAGCATCCTCAGGGGCGAGCAGTACTTC. This gives the protein CASSILRGEQYF.

The gene calls are TRBV4-2 and TRBJ2-7; 8 positions agree with TRBD2. CDR1 and CDR2 from the germline V gene are LGHNA and YNFKEQ. The V gene end was trimmed by 0 bases and the J gene end by 0 bases; junction bases not matched to a gene: 4. The CDR3 sequence is 16 residues long. The CDR3 DNA sequence: TGTGCCAGCAGCCAAGATCAAGGGACTAGCTCCTACGAGCAGTACTTC. Amino acid sequence: CASSQDQGTSSYEQYF.

The chain has TRBV30 and TRBJ1-5, with TRBD1 matching over 11 bases. The CDR3 consists of 19 residues. Trimming took 0 bases from V and 2 from J; bases not matched to a gene: 12. CDR1 is GTSNPN, CDR2 SVGIG, per germline (reference sequence). The CDR3 coding sequence is TGTGCCTGGAGTGTGTCCGGGACAGGGGGTCTTCGGGGCAATCAGCCCCAGCATTTT. This translates into CAWSVSGTGGLRGNQPQHF. The variable domain in full, completed from reference TRBV30 and TRBJ1-5, reads SQTIHQWPATLVQPVGSPLSLECTVEGTSNPNLYWYRQAAGRGLQLLFYSVGIGQISSEVPQNLSASRPQDRQFILSSKKLLLSDSGFYLCAWSVSGTGGLRGNQPQHFGDGTRLSIL.

This chain uses TRBV30 with TRBJ1-5, with D perhaps TRBD1 (6 bases). CDR3 length: 13 amino acids. Germline loops: CDR1 GTSNPN, CDR2 SVGIG (reference sequence). V was trimmed by 5 bases and J by 4 bases, leaving 12 bases between them. The CDR3 is CAWGTTGNQPQHF. CDR3 in DNA: TGTGCCTGGGGTACTACAGGGAATCAGCCCCAGCATTTT.

This clone is a singleton in its sample. The chain is built from TRBV4-2 and TRBJ2-3; a weak D match, TRBD1 (8 bases). V was trimmed by 4 bases and J by 10 bases, leaving 15 bases between them. The germline CDR1 and CDR2 sequences are LGHNA and YNFKEQ. This CDR3 spans 13 amino acids. CDR3 loop: CASSRPTGGAQYF. The CDR3 nucleotides read TGTGCCAGCAGCCGACCAACAGGGGGGGCGCAGTATTTT.

This chain uses TRBV2 with TRBJ1-2; D not resolved. Looked up from germline, CDR1 is SNHLY and CDR2 is FYNNEI. The length of the CDR3 is 13 residues. The V end lost 7 bases, the J end lost 3 bases, and 12 bases lay between the germline ends. The CDR3 here is CASTGPGYYGYTF. CDR3 nucleotide sequence: TGTGCCAGCACCGGACCGGGGTACTATGGCTACACCTTC.

This clone showed up many times. The V gene is TRBV5-3, the J gene TRBJ2-2; 8 bases are shared with TRBD2. TRBV5-3 is given ORF status, its function remaining uncertain. The CDR3 runs 17 residues. The ends lost 0 bases at V and 3 bases at J; junction bases unmatched: 7. The CDR3, as DNA: TGTGCCAGAAGCTTGGCCTCGGCGCGGGGGGACACCGGGGAGCTGTTTTTT. It is translated as CARSLASARGDTGELFF.

The V call is TRBV21-1, the J call TRBJ2-5; TRBD2 is the table's D call and was not checked against the DNA. TRBV21-1 is tagged as a pseudogene. This CDR3 has 17 residues. Here the CDR3 DNA reads TGTGCCAGCAGCAAAGCGGCGGCCTCACCTGAAGAAGAGACCCAGTACTTC. Its translation is CASSKAAASPEEETQYF.

This clone has just one count. This chain uses TRBV4-3 with TRBJ2-7, with D hard to call. V gave up 4 bases and J gave up 3 bases, with 13 bases separating them. This CDR3 has 14 residues. The germline V gene encodes CDR1 LGHNA and CDR2 YSLEER. CDR3 in DNA: TGCGCCAGCAGCCCTAGAAGCGTGGGCTACGAGCAGTACTTC. Its protein product is CASSPRSVGYEQYF.

The chain recombines TRBV2 with TRBJ2-5; 9 positions match TRBD1. V gave up 1 base and J gave up 3 bases; unmatched junction bases: 3. Per germline, CDR1 SNHLY and CDR2 FYNNEI. The CDR3 is made up of 15 amino acids. As DNA, the CDR3 is TGTGCCAGCAGTGAAGTGGGACAGGGTAAAGAGACCCAGTACTTC. It specifies CASSEVGQGKETQYF.

The chain links TRBV18 to TRBJ1-3; D is possibly TRBD1 (5 bases). V lost 3 bases, J lost 0 bases, and 15 bases lay in between. CDR3 length: 17 amino acids. The germline CDR1 and CDR2 sequences are KGHSH and LQKENI. This chain's CDR3 is CASSPPPDMSSGNTIYF. The CDR3 coding sequence is TGTGCCAGCTCACCTCCTCCGGACATGAGCTCTGGAAACACCATATATTTT.

J is TRBJ2-7 and V is TRBV7-8; D is possibly TRBD2 (5 bases). The CDR3 sequence is 14 residues long. Germline V gene data show CDR1 as SGHVS and CDR2 as FQNEAQ. Trimming took 1 base from V and 2 from J, leaving 9 bases between them. The CDR3 DNA is TGTGCCAGCAGCTTAGATCGGGGTCCCTACGAGCAGTACTTC. Residues: CASSLDRGPYEQYF.

The chain employs TRBV7-3 and TRBJ2-1, with D perhaps TRBD1 (5 bases). Trimming removed 5 bases at V and 5 bases at J, with 10 bases between. This CDR3 spans 13 amino acids. From germline, CDR1 is SGHTA and CDR2 FQGTGA. CDR3 coding DNA: TGTGCCAGCAGCCCCAGGGTCCACAATGAGCAGTTCTTC. Protein product: CASSPRVHNEQFF.

This chain connects TRBV3-1 (or the pseudogene TRBV3-2) to TRBJ2-3; 9 bases agree with TRBD1. V lost 4 bases, J lost 13 bases, and 3 bases stayed unmatched. The CDR3 is 11 residues long. Germline V gene data show CDR1 as LGHDT and CDR2 as YNNKEL (reference sequence). CDR3: CASSRDREEYF. CDR3 in DNA: TGTGCCAGCAGCCGGGACAGGGAGGAGTATTTT.

The chain employs TRBV5-1 and TRBJ2-5, with 11 bases fitting TRBD2. The length of the CDR3 is 14 residues. Unmatched junction bases numbered 6, after V lost 6 bases and J lost 5 bases. CDR1 and CDR2 (germline): SGHRS, YFSETQ. This CDR3 is CASKVAGGLETQYF. DNA of the CDR3: TGCGCCAGCAAAGTAGCGGGGGGGCTGGAGACCCAGTACTTC.

This chain connects TRBV11-2 to TRBJ2-1; D is unclear. The CDR3 is 14 amino acids. The germline V and J ends were trimmed by 1 base and 6 bases, with 10 bases remaining between them. Germline CDR1 is SGHAT and CDR2 is FQNNGV. In nucleotides, the CDR3 is TGTGCCAGCAGCTTAGCCATTTACTCCAATGAGCAGTTCTTC. Protein: CASSLAIYSNEQFF.